Detailed here is one T cell receptor beta chain. The source of the sample is a study of blood T cell repertoires in COVID-19. Study details: Samples representing acute and convalescent COVID-19 were sourced from the United States, Italy and Spain. Sample material is recorded as cDNA or gDNA derived from T cells, B-cell-depleted T cells, or PBMCs.

The CDR3 is 13 amino acids. The germline CDR1 and CDR2 sequences are LNHNV and YYDKDF (reference sequence). V shed 11 bases and J shed 3 bases, with 14 bases lying between them. TCRdb's copy holds only in-frame clones and misses some; the assay was immunoSEQ multiplex PCR. Here the sample spans 300,000 to 450,000 clones, more than 85% being singletons. The V and J genes are TRBV15 and TRBJ1-5; D remains unclear. Sequenced: peripheral blood. This clonotype was obtained from a human donor in a cohort sampled during active COVID-19. CDR3 nucleotide sequence: TGTGCCTCCCAACGGGGAGTCAATCAGCCCCAGCATTTT. Translated: CASQRGVNQPQHF. The whole variable domain, filled in from reference TRBV15 and TRBJ1-5, reads DAMVIQNPRYQVTQFGKPVTLSCSQTLNHNVMYWYQQKSSQAPKLLFHYYDKDFNNEADTPDNFQSRRPNTSFCFLDIRSPGLGDTAMYLCASQRGVNQPQHFGDGTRLSIL.